A single sample is the source of the 12 T cell receptor beta chains below, sequenced in a study of graft-versus-host responses after intestinal transplantation. Measured with immunoSEQ multiplex PCR; TCRdb has only the in-frame clones, and not every one. The sample lists 99,000 or so clones, approximately 85% occurring once. Sample: PBMCs, taken 255 days after intestinal transplant. These receptors were collected from a human patient who received an intestinal transplant, so some T cells may come from the graft donor.

The CDR3: CASSIPQGGGGQPQHF. The DNA of the CDR3 is TGTGCCAGTAGTATACCACAGGGGGGTGGTGGTCAGCCCCAGCATTTT. V is TRBV19 and J is TRBJ1-5, with 8 bases fitting TRBD1. With 2 bases clipped from V and 6 bases from J, the junction kept 9 bases outside the gene matches. This CDR3 is built from 16 residues. Germline V CDR1 and CDR2: LNHDA, SQIVND (reference sequence).

V and J are TRBV27 and TRBJ2-4; 7 bases are shared with TRBD2. With V trimmed by 6 bases and J by 7 bases, 9 bases remained unmatched. CDR3 length equals 14 residues. The V gene's germline CDR1 is MNHEY and CDR2 SMNVEV (reference sequence). DNA for the CDR3: TGTGCCAGCAGCCGCGGGGGAGTAGGGAACATTCAGTACTTC. It translates to CASSRGGVGNIQYF.

Written as DNA, the CDR3 is TGCGCCAGCAGCTCGACGGACAGGATCGGGACCCAGTACTTC. Its translation is CASSSTDRIGTQYF. J is TRBJ2-5 and V is TRBV5-1, with 7 bases aligning to TRBD1. This CDR3 contains 14 residues. The V and J ends lost 3 bases and 7 bases, in that order; junction bases with no gene match: 9. Germline CDR1 is SGHRS and CDR2 is YFSETQ.

This clone came up once. The V call is TRBV28, the J call TRBJ2-3, with a possible D match to TRBD2 (5 bases). The V and J ends lost 3 bases and 6 bases respectively, with 19 bases between them. Germline V lookup: CDR1 MDHEN, CDR2 SYDVKM. The CDR3 extends over 16 amino acids. The CDR3 here is CASSLAAGLSSDTQYF. The DNA for the CDR3 is TGTGCCAGCAGTTTGGCGGCGGGCCTATCGTCGGATACGCAGTATTTT. Full variable domain (remainder filled in from reference TRBV28 and TRBJ2-3): DVKVTQSSRYLVKRTGEKVFLECVQDMDHENMFWYRQDPGLGLRLIYFSYDVKMKEKGDIPEGYSVSREKKERFSLILESASTNQTSMYLCASSLAAGLSSDTQYFGPGTRLTVL.

This chain uses TRBV5-1 with TRBJ2-2; no reliable D call. Germline V gives CDR1 SGHRS, CDR2 YFSETQ. This CDR3 has 12 amino acids. The V gene lost 4 bases and the J gene lost 6 bases, with 7 bases spanning the gap. The CDR3 reads CASSEVAGELFF. The CDR3 nucleotides read TGCGCCAGCAGCGAAGTCGCCGGGGAGCTGTTTTTT.

The chain links TRBV4-1 to TRBJ1-1; unclear D gene. Germline CDR1 and CDR2: MGHRA and YSYEKL. The CDR3 extends over 13 amino acids. V was cut by 5 bases and J by 0 bases, with 7 bases left in between. The CDR3 sequence is CASSSTVNTEAFF. The DNA of the CDR3 is TGCGCCAGCAGCTCAACGGTGAACACTGAAGCTTTCTTT.

In this sample, this clone turned up a few times. DNA of the CDR3: TGCGCCAGCAGCCCTGACCAGGGCAATTCACCCCTCCACTTT. It is translated as CASSPDQGNSPLHF. The chain recombines TRBV5-1 with TRBJ1-6, with TRBD1 as a possible D gene (5 bases). Germline lookup yields CDR1 SGHRS and CDR2 YFSETQ. With 4 bases removed from V and 7 bases from J, the gap between germline ends came to 12 bases. CDR3 size: 14 residues.

The rearrangement links TRBV27 to TRBJ2-7; tentatively, D is TRBD1 or TRBD2 (5 bases each). This CDR3 has 13 residues. Trimming cost V 4 bases and J 5 bases, with 12 bases left between them. From germline, CDR1 is MNHEY and CDR2 SMNVEV (reference sequence). The CDR3 protein is CASSWDVTNEQYF. In DNA form, the CDR3 reads TGTGCCAGCAGTTGGGACGTCACTAACGAGCAGTACTTC.

The chain combines TRBV2 with TRBJ1-1; the D gene is possibly TRBD1 (5 bases). The CDR3 has 15 amino acids. V was cut by 3 bases and J by 0 bases, with 11 bases left in between. Looked up from germline, CDR1 is SNHLY and CDR2 is FYNNEI. DNA for the CDR3: TGTGCCAGCAGTGATTCACCGACAGTGAACACTGAAGCTTTCTTT. Amino acids: CASSDSPTVNTEAFF.

The CDR3 spells CASKLLLGDSPLHF. The CDR3 nucleotides are TGTGCCAGCAAGTTACTCTTGGGGGATTCACCCCTCCACTTT. The chain recombines TRBV6-5 with TRBJ1-6; perhaps TRBD1 as D (5 bases). Per the germline V gene, CDR1 is MNHEY and CDR2 is SVGAGI. Deletions cut 7 bases from V and 8 bases from J, with 15 bases between. The CDR3 covers 14 residues.

The chain links TRBV6-6 to TRBJ1-2; no definite D call. The CDR3 covers 13 residues. The germline CDR1 and CDR2 sequences are MNHNY and SVGAGI (reference sequence). Trimming took off 5 bases at V and 5 bases at J, with 12 bases between the two ends. CDR3 in amino acids: CASSRQAGYGYTF. In DNA form, the CDR3 reads TGTGCCAGCAGTCGACAAGCGGGGTATGGCTACACCTTC.

The chain carries TRBV27 and TRBJ2-3, with D possibly called TRBD1 or TRBD2 (6 bases each). Germline V gives CDR1 MNHEY, CDR2 SMNVEV (reference sequence). V lost 6 bases and J lost 7, with 20 bases in between. The CDR3 is 15 residues long. The CDR3 region has the DNA TGTGCCAGCAGCCAATTAGGGGGGTGGGGAAATACGCAGTATTTT. Protein product: CASSQLGGWGNTQYF.